The subject of this entry is one TCR beta chain. Other DNA sequences within the sample encode an identical CDR3. This entry is derived from a study of shared clonotypes between healthy human individuals. Data came from immunoSEQ multiplex PCR; TCRdb stores just in-frame clones and leaves some out. The data hold about 2 million clones, with 90% to 95% observed a single time. V was cut by 0 bases and J by 1 base, with 10 bases left in between. Germline V CDR1 and CDR2: GTSNPN, SVGIG (reference sequence). The CDR3 runs 14 residues. This receptor was obtained from a man younger than 35 in good health. Sequenced: naive CD4+ T cells sorted from blood. Subset defined: CD45RA+ positively selected. The chain joins TRBV30 to TRBJ2-7; D may be TRBD1 (6 bases). The CDR3 protein is CAWSVGGQSYEQYF. In DNA, the CDR3 is TGTGCCTGGAGTGTAGGTGGACAGTCCTACGAGCAGTACTTC. The full variable domain, rest sourced from reference TRBV30 and TRBJ2-7, is SQTIHQWPATLVQPVGSPLSLECTVEGTSNPNLYWYRQAAGRGLQLLFYSVGIGQISSEVPQNLSASRPQDRQFILSSKKLLLSDSGFYLCAWSVGGQSYEQYFGPGTRLTVT.